This note documents a single TCR beta chain sequence. This sample stems from a study of blood T cell repertoires in COVID-19. Study-level background: From the United States, Italy and Spain came samples of acute and convalescent COVID-19. Nucleic acid was either cDNA or gDNA, and it came from T cells, B-cell-depleted T cells, or PBMCs.

Ages ranged from roughly 18 to 100 years, with residence in 20 to 30 US areas. All recovered Cohort 3 donors got two negative PCRs, got clearance, or saw symptom resolution. TCRdb's table, derived via immunoSEQ multiplex PCR, lists solely in-frame clones and lacks some. The sample gives almost 250,000 clones, more than 85% of which show up once; more than 3.5% is in the top ten. Trimming took off 0 bases at V and 7 bases at J, with 9 bases between the two ends. The germline V gene encodes CDR1 LGHNA and CDR2 YSLEER. CDR3 length equals 13 residues. The TCR originated in a woman aged 25 to 39 who had recovered from COVID-19. The sequenced material came from PBMCs or T cells enriched from blood (not recorded which). This chain links TRBV4-3 with TRBJ2-5; no definite D call. CDR3 coding DNA: TGCGCCAGCAGCCAAGACCCAGAGCGGACCCAGTACTTC. Translating gives CASSQDPERTQYF.